In this sample, the clone carrying this T cell receptor (beta chain) turned up many times. The antigen remains undetermined. Amplified TCR beta CDR3 regions derived from RNA transcripts. Using the HTBI primer set, a first-round RT-PCR was run on the TCR CDR3. TCRdb called the multiplex PCR reads again in MiXCR, with one record for every CDR3 protein. The data contain 550,000 to 600,000 distinct CDR3 sequences, 13% to 15% of them seen just once; the ten biggest clones take up roughly 7%. These data come from a study of T cells in Graves' hyperthyroidism and ophthalmopathy. Broader study findings: In the analysis, a 13 V-J model separated ophthalmopathy from stable hyperthyroidism.

Each diagnosis drew on symptoms, thyroxine, TRAb, thyroid ultrasound and orbital computed tomography findings. The authors obtained PBMCs from 10 ml of fresh peripheral blood. CDR3 length: 15 residues. Germline V gene lookup returns CDR1 MDHEN and CDR2 SYDVKM. The V end lost 6 bases, the J end lost 1 base, and 15 bases lay between the germline ends. Sequencing was done on a sample of blood. V and J are TRBV28 and TRBJ2-5; D gene unclear. The source of this sequence is a woman aged 18-29 years with Graves' ophthalmopathy. The CDR3 nucleotides are TGTGCCAGCAGACCATACCGGGCCTTCCAAGAGACCCAGTACTTC. It yields the protein CASRPYRAFQETQYF. The full variable domain, with the rest looked up from reference TRBV28 and TRBJ2-5, is DVKVTQSSRYLVKRTGEKVFLECVQDMDHENMFWYRQDPGLGLRLIYFSYDVKMKEKGDIPEGYSVSREKKERFSLILESASTNQTSMYLCASRPYRAFQETQYFGPGTRLLVL.